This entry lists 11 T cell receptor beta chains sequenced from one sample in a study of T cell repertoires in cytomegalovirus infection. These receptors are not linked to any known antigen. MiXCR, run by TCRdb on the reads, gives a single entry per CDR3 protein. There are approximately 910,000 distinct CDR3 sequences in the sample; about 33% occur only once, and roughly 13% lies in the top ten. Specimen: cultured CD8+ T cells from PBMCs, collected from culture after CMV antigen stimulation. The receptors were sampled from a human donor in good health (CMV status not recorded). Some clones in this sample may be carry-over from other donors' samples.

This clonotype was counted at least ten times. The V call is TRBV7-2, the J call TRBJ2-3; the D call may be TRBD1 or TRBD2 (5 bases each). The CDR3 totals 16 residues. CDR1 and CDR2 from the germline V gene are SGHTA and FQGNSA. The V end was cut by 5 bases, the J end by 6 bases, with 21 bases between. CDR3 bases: TGTGCCAGCAGCCCCGGGACCAACACGCGCCAGGATACGCAGTATTTT. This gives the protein CASSPGTNTRQDTQYF.

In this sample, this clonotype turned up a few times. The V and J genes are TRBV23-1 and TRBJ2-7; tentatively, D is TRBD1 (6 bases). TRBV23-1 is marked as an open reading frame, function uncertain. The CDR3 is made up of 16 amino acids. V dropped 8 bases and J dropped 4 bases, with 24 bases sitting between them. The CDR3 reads CASRYGQGRPKYEQYV. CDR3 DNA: TGCGCCAGCCGATATGGCCAGGGGCGGCCTAAGTACGAGCAGTACGTC.

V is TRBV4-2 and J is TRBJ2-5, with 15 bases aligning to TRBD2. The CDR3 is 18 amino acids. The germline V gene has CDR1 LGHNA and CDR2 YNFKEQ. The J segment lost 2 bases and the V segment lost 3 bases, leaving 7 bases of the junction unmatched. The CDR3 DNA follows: TGTGCCAGCAGCCATCCCCCGGGACTAGCGGGGGGACAAGAGACCCAGTACTTC. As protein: CASSHPPGLAGGQETQYF.

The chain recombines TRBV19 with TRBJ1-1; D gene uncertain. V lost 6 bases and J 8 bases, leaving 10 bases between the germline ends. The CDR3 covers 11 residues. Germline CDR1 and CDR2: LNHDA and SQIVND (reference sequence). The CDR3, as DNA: TGTGCCAGTAGCCACGAACCCGAAGCTTTCTTT. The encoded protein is CASSHEPEAFF.

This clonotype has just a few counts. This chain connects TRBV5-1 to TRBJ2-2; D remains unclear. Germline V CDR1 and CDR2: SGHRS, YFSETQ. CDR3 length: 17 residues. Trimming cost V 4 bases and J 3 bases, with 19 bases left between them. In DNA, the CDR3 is TGCGCCAGCAGCCCCAGAGTGCCCAATGATGACACCGGGGAGCTGTTTTTT. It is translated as CASSPRVPNDDTGELFF.

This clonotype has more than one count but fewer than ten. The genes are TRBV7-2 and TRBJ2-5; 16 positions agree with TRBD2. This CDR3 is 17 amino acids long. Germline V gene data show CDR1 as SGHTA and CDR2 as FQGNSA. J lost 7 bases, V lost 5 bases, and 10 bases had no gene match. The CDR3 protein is CASSAPGLAGGPGTQYF. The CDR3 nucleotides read TGTGCCAGCAGCGCGCCGGGACTAGCGGGGGGGCCGGGGACCCAGTACTTC.

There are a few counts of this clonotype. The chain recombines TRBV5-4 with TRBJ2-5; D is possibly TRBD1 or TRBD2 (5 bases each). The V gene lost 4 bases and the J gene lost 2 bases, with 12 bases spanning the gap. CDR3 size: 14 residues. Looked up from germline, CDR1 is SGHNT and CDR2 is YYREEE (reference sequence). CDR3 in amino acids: CASSTRDGQETQYF. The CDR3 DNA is TGTGCCAGCAGCACTCGGGACGGACAAGAGACCCAGTACTTC. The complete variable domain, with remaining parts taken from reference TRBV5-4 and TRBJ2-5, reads ETGVTQSPTHLIKTRGQQVTLRCSSQSGHNTVSWYQQALGQGPQFIFQYYREEENGRGNFPPRFSGLQFPNYSSELNVNALELDDSALYLCASSTRDGQETQYFGPGTRLLVL.

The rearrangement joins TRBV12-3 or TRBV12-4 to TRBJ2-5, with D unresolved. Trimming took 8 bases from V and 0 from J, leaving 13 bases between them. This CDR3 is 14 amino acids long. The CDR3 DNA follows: TGTGCCAGCGGCATTTCTAGTTACCAAGAGACCCAGTACTTC. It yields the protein CASGISSYQETQYF.

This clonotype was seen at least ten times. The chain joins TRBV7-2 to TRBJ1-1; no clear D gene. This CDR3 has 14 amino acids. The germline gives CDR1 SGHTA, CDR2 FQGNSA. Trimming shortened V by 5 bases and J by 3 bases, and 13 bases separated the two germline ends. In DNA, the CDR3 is TGTGCCAGCAGCCCGATATACGGGGACACTGAAGCTTTCTTT. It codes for CASSPIYGDTEAFF.

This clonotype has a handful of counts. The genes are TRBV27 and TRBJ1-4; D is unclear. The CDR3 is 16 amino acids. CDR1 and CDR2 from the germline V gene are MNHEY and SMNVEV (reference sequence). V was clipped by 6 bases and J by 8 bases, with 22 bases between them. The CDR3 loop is CASRLSQGSLNEKLFF. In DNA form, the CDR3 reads TGTGCCAGCAGATTGAGTCAAGGATCTCTTAACGAAAAACTGTTTTTT.

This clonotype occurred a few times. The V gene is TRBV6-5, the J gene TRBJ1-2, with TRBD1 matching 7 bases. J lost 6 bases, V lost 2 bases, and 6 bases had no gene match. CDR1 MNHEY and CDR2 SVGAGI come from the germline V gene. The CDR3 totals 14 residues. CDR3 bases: TGTGCCAGCAGTTACGAGGGGGCTTTAGATGGCTACACCTTC. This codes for CASSYEGALDGYTF.